These 8 T cell receptor beta chains were all obtained from the same sample, sequenced in a study of OX40 agonist ivuxolimab in advanced cancers. This table comes from immunoSEQ multiplex PCR, and its TCRdb copy is limited to in-frame clones, with some not included. The table records about 100,000 clones, around 93% of them present only once. Specimen: CD4+ or CD8+ T cells sorted from blood, collected in a trial of the OX40 agonist ivuxolimab. These receptors were obtained from an adult with an advanced solid tumor such as melanoma, head and neck, liver or kidney cancer.

The rearrangement links TRBV4-3 to TRBJ1-1; D gene unclear. The V gene's germline CDR1 is LGHNA and CDR2 YSLEER. The CDR3 loop spans 12 amino acids. Trimming left V 4 bases short and J 1 base short, with 4 bases between. The CDR3: CASSLRNTEAFF. Written as DNA, the CDR3 is TGCGCCAGCAGCCTGAGGAACACTGAAGCTTTCTTT.

This chain links TRBV5-6 with TRBJ1-2; no firm D call. The germline V and J ends were trimmed by 2 bases and 1 base, with 9 bases remaining between them. Germline lookup yields CDR1 SGHDT and CDR2 YYEEEE. The length of the CDR3 is 14 residues. CDR3 amino acids: CASSLRGSNYGYTF. The DNA of the CDR3 is TGTGCCAGCAGCTTACGGGGAAGTAACTATGGCTACACCTTC.

The chain's CDR3 is CASSVLETGGGEQFF. The CDR3 region has the DNA TGTGCCAGCTCAGTACTGGAAACCGGGGGGGGTGAGCAGTTCTTC. The J gene is TRBJ2-1, the V gene TRBV18; 8 bases agree with TRBD2. The CDR3 consists of 15 residues. Germline V gene lookup returns CDR1 KGHSH and CDR2 LQKENI. V was clipped by 5 bases and J by 9 bases; unmatched bases: 12.

V and J are TRBV11-2 and TRBJ1-2; D not certain. The CDR3 extends over 13 amino acids. Per germline, CDR1 SGHAT and CDR2 FQNNGV. The V end lost 5 bases, the J end lost 6 bases, and 13 bases lay between the germline ends. The CDR3: CASSKFLGNGYTF. The CDR3 DNA reads as TGTGCCAGCAGCAAATTCCTGGGGAATGGCTACACCTTC.

The chain is built from TRBV18 and TRBJ1-1; possible D gene TRBD1, 5 bases. This CDR3 is built from 18 residues. Germline V gives CDR1 KGHSH, CDR2 LQKENI. Trimming stripped 4 bases from V and 0 bases from J, with 21 bases between. CDR3 sequence: CASSLITGRGPLNTEAFF. CDR3 sequence (DNA): TGTGCCAGCTCACTGATAACAGGTAGGGGCCCTTTGAACACTGAAGCTTTCTTT.

The chain employs TRBV18 and TRBJ2-1; D possibly corresponds to TRBD2 (5 bases). The CDR3 contains 13 residues. The V gene lost 2 bases and the J gene lost 8 bases, with 10 bases spanning the gap. Germline CDR1 and CDR2: KGHSH and LQKENI. The CDR3 DNA follows: TGTGCCAGCTCACCAGGATCGGAGGATGAGCAGTTCTTC. Residues: CASSPGSEDEQFF.

V usage is TRBV9 and J usage is TRBJ2-7; 8 positions match TRBD2. The germline V gene encodes CDR1 SGDLS and CDR2 YYNGEE. CDR3 size: 14 residues. V trimming: 2 bases; J trimming: 4 bases; junction bases outside the gene matches: 5. The DNA for the CDR3 is TGTGCCAGCAGCGTGACTAGCGAGACTTACGAGCAGTACTTC. Protein: CASSVTSETYEQYF.

The rearrangement uses TRBV7-2 and TRBJ2-3; 8 bases match TRBD2. Germline CDR1 and CDR2: SGHTA and FQGNSA. V dropped 7 bases and J dropped 5; count of bases not matched to a gene: 8. The CDR3 extends over 14 amino acids. CDR3 loop: CASNPGLERDTQYF. CDR3 coding DNA: TGTGCCAGCAACCCGGGACTAGAGAGAGATACGCAGTATTTT.